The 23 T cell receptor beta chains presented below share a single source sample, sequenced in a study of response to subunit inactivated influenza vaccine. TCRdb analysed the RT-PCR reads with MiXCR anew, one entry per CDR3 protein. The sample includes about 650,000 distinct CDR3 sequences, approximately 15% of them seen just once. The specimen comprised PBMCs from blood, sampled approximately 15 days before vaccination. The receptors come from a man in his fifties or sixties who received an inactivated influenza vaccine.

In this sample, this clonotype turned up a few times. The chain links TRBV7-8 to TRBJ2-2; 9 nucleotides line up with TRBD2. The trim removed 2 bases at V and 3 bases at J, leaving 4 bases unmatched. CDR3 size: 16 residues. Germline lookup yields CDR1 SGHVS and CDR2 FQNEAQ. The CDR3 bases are TGTGCCAGCAGCTTACGCGGGGGGGCCGACACCGGGGAGCTGTTTTTT. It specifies CASSLRGGADTGELFF.

CDR3 DNA sequence: TGTGCCATCAGGACAGGGGGGGGTAGCACAGATACGCAGTATTTT. Amino acid sequence: CAIRTGGGSTDTQYF. This rearrangement joins TRBV10-3 to TRBJ2-3; 9 positions agree with TRBD1. The germline gives CDR1 ENHRY, CDR2 SYGVKD. The CDR3 is 15 residues long. V lost 6 bases, J lost 0 bases, and 4 bases stayed unmatched.

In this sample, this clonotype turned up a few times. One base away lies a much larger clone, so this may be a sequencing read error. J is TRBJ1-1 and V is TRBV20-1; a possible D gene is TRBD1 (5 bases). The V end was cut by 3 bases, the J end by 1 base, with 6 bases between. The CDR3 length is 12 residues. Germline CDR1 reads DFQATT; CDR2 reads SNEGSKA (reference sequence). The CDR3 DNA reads TGCAGTGCTAGGACAGCGAACACTGAAGCTTTCTTT. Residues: CSARTANTEAFF.

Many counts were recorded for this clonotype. CDR3 protein: CASSSTGVWETQYF. CDR3 nucleotide sequence: TGCGCCAGCAGCTCCACCGGGGTTTGGGAGACCCAGTACTTC. This rearrangement joins TRBV5-1 to TRBJ2-5, with a possible D match to TRBD2 (5 bases). V lost 3 bases and J lost 5, with 14 bases in between. Germline V CDR1 and CDR2: SGHRS, YFSETQ. CDR3 length: 14 residues. The full variable domain, rest sourced from reference TRBV5-1 and TRBJ2-5, is KAGVTQTPRYLIKTRGQQVTLSCSPISGHRSVSWYQQTPGQGLQFLFEYFSETQRNKGNFPGRFSGRQFSNSRSEMNVSTLELGDSALYLCASSSTGVWETQYFGPGTRLLVL.

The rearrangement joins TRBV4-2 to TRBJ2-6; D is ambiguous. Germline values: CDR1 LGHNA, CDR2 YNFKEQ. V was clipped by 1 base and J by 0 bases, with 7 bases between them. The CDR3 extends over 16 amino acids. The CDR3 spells CASSQGAGSGANVLTF. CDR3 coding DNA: TGTGCCAGCAGCCAAGGTGCCGGCTCTGGGGCCAACGTCCTGACTTTC.

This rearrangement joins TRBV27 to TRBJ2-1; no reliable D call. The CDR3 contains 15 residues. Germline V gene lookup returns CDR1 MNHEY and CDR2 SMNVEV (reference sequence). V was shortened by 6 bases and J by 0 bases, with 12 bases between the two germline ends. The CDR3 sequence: CASSPTTYSYNEQFF. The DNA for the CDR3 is TGTGCCAGCAGCCCAACTACTTACTCCTACAATGAGCAGTTCTTC.

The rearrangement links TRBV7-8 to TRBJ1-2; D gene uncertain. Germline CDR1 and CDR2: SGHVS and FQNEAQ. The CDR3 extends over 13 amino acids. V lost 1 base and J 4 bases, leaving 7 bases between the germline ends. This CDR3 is CASSLDEVYGYTF. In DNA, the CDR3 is TGTGCCAGCAGCTTAGACGAGGTCTATGGCTACACCTTC.

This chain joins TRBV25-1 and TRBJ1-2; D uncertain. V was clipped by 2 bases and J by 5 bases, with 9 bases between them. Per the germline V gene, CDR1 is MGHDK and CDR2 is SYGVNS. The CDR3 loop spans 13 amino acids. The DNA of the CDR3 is TGTGCCAGCAGTGAACAAAACGGGTATGGCTACACCTTC. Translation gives CASSEQNGYGYTF.

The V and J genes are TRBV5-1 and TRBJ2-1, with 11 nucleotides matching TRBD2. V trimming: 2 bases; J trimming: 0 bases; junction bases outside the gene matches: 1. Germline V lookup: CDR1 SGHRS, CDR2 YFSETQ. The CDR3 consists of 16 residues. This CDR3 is CASSFGTSGSYNEQFF. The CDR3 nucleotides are TGCGCCAGCAGCTTCGGGACTAGCGGCTCCTACAATGAGCAGTTCTTC.

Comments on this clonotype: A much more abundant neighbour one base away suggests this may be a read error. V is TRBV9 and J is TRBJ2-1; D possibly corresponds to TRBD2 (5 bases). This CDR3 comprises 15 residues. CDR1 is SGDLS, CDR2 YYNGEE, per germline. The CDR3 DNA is TGTGGCAGCAGCCCAAGGACTTCTACCGGGAATGAGCAGTTCTTC. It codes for CGSSPRTSTGNEQFF. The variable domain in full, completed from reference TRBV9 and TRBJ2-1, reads DSGVTQTPKHLITATGQRVTLRCSPRSGDLSVYWYQQSLDQGLQFLIQYYNGEERAKGNILERFSAQQFPDLHSELNLSSLELGDSALYFCGSSPRTSTGNEQFFGPGTRLTVL.

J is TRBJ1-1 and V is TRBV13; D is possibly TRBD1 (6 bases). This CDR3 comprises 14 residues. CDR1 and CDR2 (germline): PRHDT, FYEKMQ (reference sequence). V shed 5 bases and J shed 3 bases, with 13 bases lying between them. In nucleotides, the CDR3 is TGTGCCAGCAGCCCCTGGACAGACCACACTGAAGCTTTCTTT. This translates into CASSPWTDHTEAFF.

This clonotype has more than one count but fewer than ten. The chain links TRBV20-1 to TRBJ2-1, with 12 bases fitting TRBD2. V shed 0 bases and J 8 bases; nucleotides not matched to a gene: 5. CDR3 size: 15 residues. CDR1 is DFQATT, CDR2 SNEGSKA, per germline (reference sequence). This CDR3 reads CSARDQLAGGHEQFF. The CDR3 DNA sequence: TGCAGTGCTAGAGATCAACTAGCGGGGGGTCATGAGCAGTTCTTC.

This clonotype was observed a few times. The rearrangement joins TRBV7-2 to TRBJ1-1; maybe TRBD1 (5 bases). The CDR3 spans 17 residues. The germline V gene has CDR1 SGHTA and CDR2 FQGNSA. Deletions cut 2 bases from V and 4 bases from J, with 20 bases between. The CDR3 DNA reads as TGTGCCAGCAGCTTAAACGCGCTAGGGACCTACGGCACTGAAGCTTTCTTT. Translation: CASSLNALGTYGTEAFF.

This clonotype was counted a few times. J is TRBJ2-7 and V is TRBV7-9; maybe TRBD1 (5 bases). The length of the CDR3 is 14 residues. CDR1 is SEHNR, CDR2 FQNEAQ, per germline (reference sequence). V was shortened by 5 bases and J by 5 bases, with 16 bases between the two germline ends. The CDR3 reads CASSPDGARNEQYF. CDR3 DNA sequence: TGTGCCAGCAGCCCTGATGGGGCCCGCAACGAGCAGTACTTC.

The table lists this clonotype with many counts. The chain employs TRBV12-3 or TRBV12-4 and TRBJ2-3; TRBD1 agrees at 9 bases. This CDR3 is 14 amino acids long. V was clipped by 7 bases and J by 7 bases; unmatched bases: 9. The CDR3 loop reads CASKWDRDVNTQYF. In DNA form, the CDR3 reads TGTGCCAGCAAATGGGACAGGGATGTCAATACGCAGTATTTT.

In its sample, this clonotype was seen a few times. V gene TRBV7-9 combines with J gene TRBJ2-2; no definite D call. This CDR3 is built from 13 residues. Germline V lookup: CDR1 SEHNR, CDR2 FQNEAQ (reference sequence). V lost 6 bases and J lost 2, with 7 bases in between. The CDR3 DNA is TGTGCCAGCAGAAACAGTAACACCGGGGAGCTGTTTTTT. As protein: CASRNSNTGELFF.

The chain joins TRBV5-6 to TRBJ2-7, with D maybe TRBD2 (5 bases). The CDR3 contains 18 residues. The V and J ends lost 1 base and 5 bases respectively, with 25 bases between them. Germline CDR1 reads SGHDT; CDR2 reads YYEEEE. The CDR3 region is CASSLWLGAPGFINEQYF. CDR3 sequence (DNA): TGTGCCAGCAGCTTGTGGTTGGGAGCTCCGGGTTTTATCAACGAGCAGTACTTC.

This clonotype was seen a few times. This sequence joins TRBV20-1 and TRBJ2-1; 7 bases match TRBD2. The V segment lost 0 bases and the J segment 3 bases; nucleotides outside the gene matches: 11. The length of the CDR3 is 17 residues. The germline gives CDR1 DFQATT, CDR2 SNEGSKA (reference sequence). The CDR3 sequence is CSARDQVGGTLYNEQFF. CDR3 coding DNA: TGCAGTGCTAGAGATCAGGTCGGGGGGACCCTCTACAATGAGCAGTTCTTC.

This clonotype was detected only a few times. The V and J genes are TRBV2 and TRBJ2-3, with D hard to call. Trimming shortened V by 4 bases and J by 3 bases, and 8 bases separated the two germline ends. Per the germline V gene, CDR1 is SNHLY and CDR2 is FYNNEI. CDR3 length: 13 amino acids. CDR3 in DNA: TGTGCCAGCAGTGGAGCGAGGACAGATACGCAGTATTTT. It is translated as CASSGARTDTQYF.

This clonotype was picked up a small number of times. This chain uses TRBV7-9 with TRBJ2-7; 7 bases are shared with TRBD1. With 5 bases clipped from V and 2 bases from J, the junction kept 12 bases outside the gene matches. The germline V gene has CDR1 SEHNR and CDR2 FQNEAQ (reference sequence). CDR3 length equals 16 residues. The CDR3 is CASSQGQPTATYEQYF. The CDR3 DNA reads TGTGCCAGCAGCCAGGGACAGCCAACCGCAACCTACGAGCAGTACTTC.

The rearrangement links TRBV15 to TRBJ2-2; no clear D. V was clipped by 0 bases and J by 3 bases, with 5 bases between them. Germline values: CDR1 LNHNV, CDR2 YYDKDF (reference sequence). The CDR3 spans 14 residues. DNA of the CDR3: TGTGCCACCAGCAGAGAATATTACACCGGGGAGCTGTTTTTT. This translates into CATSREYYTGELFF.

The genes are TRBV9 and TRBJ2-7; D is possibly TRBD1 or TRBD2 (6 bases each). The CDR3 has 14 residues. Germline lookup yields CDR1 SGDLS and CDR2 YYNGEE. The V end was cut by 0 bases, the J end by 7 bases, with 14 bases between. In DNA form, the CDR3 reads TGTGCCAGCAGCGTAGAAGCTGGGGGGCGGGAGCAGTACTTC. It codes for CASSVEAGGREQYF.

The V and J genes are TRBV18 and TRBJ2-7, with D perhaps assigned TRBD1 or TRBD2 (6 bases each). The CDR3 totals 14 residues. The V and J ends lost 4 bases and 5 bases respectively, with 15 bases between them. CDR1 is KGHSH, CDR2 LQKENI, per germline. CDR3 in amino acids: CASSRNSGGDEQYF. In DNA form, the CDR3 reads TGTGCCAGCTCACGGAATTCCGGGGGCGACGAGCAGTACTTC.